What follows are 21 T cell receptor beta chains derived from one specimen sequenced in a study of type 1 and type 2 diabetes patients. Amplification started from genomic DNA. Amplification of the beta chain CDR3 used 30 forward and 13 reverse multiplex primers. TCRdb independently ran MiXCR on the multiplex PCR reads; one entry per CDR3 protein. Among fewer than 300,000 distinct CDR3 sequences listed, 40% to 50% were seen once. Sequencing was done on a sample of peripheral blood mononuclear cells (PBMCs). All receptors come from a man aged 18 to 29 with type 2 diabetes.

The J gene is TRBJ2-7, the V gene TRBV20-1; TRBD2 matches 12 bases. The J segment lost 4 bases and the V segment lost 4 bases, leaving 2 bases of the junction unmatched. Germline CDR1 is DFQATT and CDR2 is SNEGSKA (reference sequence). The CDR3 has 13 residues. CDR3 protein: CSAKTSGGYEQYF. Here the CDR3 DNA reads TGCAGTGCTAAGACTAGCGGGGGTTACGAGCAGTACTTC.

The genes are TRBV19 and TRBJ2-7; possible D gene TRBD1, 5 bases. The CDR3 is 14 residues long. V lost 4 bases, J lost 2 bases, and 12 bases lay in between. The V gene's germline CDR1 is LNHDA and CDR2 SQIVND (reference sequence). CDR3 in amino acids: CASSTAGKAYEQYF. The DNA for the CDR3 is TGTGCCAGTAGTACCGCAGGGAAAGCCTACGAGCAGTACTTC.

The sample holds a few counts of this clonotype. The chain carries TRBV11-1 and TRBJ1-6; D perhaps matches TRBD1 (5 bases). CDR1 is SGHAT, CDR2 FQDESV, per germline (reference sequence). Trimming removed 4 bases from V and 8 bases from J, with 18 bases in between. The CDR3 extends over 16 amino acids. The CDR3 sequence: CASSSTVNTGYSPLHF. The CDR3 nucleotides are TGTGCCAGCAGCTCGACAGTAAATACTGGGTATTCACCCCTCCACTTT.

This clonotype was seen at least ten times. The gene calls are TRBV7-6 and TRBJ2-7, with D perhaps matching TRBD1 (5 bases). Trimming took 2 bases from V and 6 from J, leaving 8 bases between them. CDR3 length: 12 amino acids. Germline V gene lookup returns CDR1 SGHVS and CDR2 FNYEAQ. For the CDR3, the DNA is TGTGCCAGCAGCTTACAGGGAAGCGAGCAGTACTTC. Its translation is CASSLQGSEQYF. Together with reference TRBV7-6 and TRBJ2-7, the CDR3 gives the full variable domain: GAGVSQSPRYKVTKRGQDVALRCDPISGHVSLYWYRQALGQGPEFLTYFNYEAQQDKSGLPNDRFSAERPEGSISTLTIQRTEQRDSAMYRCASSLQGSEQYFGPGTRLTVT.

The genes are TRBV4-1 and TRBJ2-4, with TRBD2 identical over 7 bases. CDR1 and CDR2 from the germline V gene are MGHRA and YSYEKL. The CDR3 extends over 18 amino acids. The V gene end was trimmed by 3 bases and the J gene end by 5 bases; junction bases not matched to a gene: 16. The CDR3 loop reads CASSHPVGGPSFQNIQYF. The CDR3 DNA is TGCGCCAGCAGCCACCCTGTGGGAGGGCCAAGTTTCCAAAACATTCAGTACTTC.

The CDR3 loop is CASSQRDRAQKLFF. The CDR3 nucleotides read TGTGCCAGCTCTCAAAGGGACAGGGCCCAAAAACTGTTTTTT. The chain uses TRBV18 and TRBJ1-4, with TRBD1 matching 9 bases. With V trimmed by 6 bases and J by 9 bases, 8 bases remained unmatched. The CDR3 is made up of 14 amino acids. From germline, CDR1 is KGHSH and CDR2 LQKENI.

J is TRBJ2-2 and V is TRBV2; no definite D call. V was cut by 11 bases and J by 7 bases, with 17 bases left in between. This CDR3 comprises 13 residues. The germline V gene has CDR1 SNHLY and CDR2 FYNNEI. CDR3 region: CAGFRPHIGELFF. The CDR3 coding sequence is TGTGCCGGTTTCCGGCCCCATATCGGGGAGCTGTTTTTT.

This clonotype was detected ten times or more. V and J are TRBV2 and TRBJ1-1; D may be TRBD1 (6 bases). Germline loops: CDR1 SNHLY, CDR2 FYNNEI. CDR3 length equals 14 residues. V dropped 3 bases and J dropped 4 bases, with 12 bases sitting between them. The CDR3: CASSEGRGGTEAFF. CDR3 DNA: TGTGCCAGCAGTGAGGGCAGGGGCGGCACTGAAGCTTTCTTT.

Worth noting for this clonotype: The junction does not match germline at one end; this may be a read error. The chain recombines TRBV7-8 with TRBJ1-4; D remains unclear. The V gene's germline CDR1 is SGHVS and CDR2 FQNEAQ. The CDR3 has 15 amino acids. The CDR3 coding sequence is TGTGCCAGCAGCCCCCGACCCCAAGGAGGTGAAGAACTGTTTTTT. Its protein is CASSPRPQGGEELFF.

This clonotype came up once. This chain links TRBV19 with TRBJ2-1, with 15 bases identical to TRBD2. This CDR3 region has 18 residues. V shed 6 bases, J shed 0 bases, and the junction held 6 bases outside the gene matches. Germline V gives CDR1 LNHDA, CDR2 SQIVND (reference sequence). As DNA, the CDR3 is TGTGCCAGTAGCCGTGGGGGACTAGCGGGAGGCTCCTACAATGAGCAGTTCTTC. This encodes CASSRGGLAGGSYNEQFF.

The chain carries TRBV19 and TRBJ1-2, with TRBD1 as a possible D gene (5 bases). Trimming took 5 bases from V and 4 from J, leaving 8 bases between them. This CDR3 spans 12 amino acids. Germline lookup yields CDR1 LNHDA and CDR2 SQIVND (reference sequence). The CDR3 sequence is CASSQTVYGYTF. The CDR3 bases are TGTGCCAGTAGTCAGACAGTCTATGGCTACACCTTC.

V and J are TRBV12-3 or TRBV12-4 and TRBJ2-5; TRBD2 agrees at 7 bases. The CDR3 is 15 amino acids. J lost 1 base, V lost 7 bases, and 9 bases had no gene match. The CDR3 region has the DNA TGTGCCAGCACCGGAACACTAGCGTTCCAAGAGACCCAGTACTTC. Its protein product is CASTGTLAFQETQYF.

The gene calls are TRBV6-6 and TRBJ1-1; no reliable D call. Trimming cost V 7 bases and J 2 bases, with 11 bases left between them. Germline loops: CDR1 MNHNY, CDR2 SVGAGI (reference sequence). This CDR3 contains 13 residues. The chain's CDR3 is CASNVNDNTEAFF. The CDR3 DNA follows: TGTGCCAGCAACGTCAACGACAACACTGAAGCTTTCTTT.

This rearrangement joins TRBV4-3 to TRBJ1-2; no definite D call. CDR3 length: 14 amino acids. Trimming removed 1 base from V and 4 bases from J, with 10 bases in between. Looked up from germline, CDR1 is LGHNA and CDR2 is YSLEER. The CDR3 loop is CASSQGSLGYGYTF. The CDR3 DNA follows: TGCGCCAGCAGCCAAGGTTCTCTGGGCTATGGCTACACCTTC.

To note about this clonotype: One end of the junction fails to match germline, which may point to a read error. In DNA, the CDR3 is TGTGCCAGCAGCCTAGACAGTACCACTGAAGCTTTCTTT. Its protein product is CASSLDSTTEAFF. The chain is built from TRBV11-3 and TRBJ1-1; D might be TRBD1 (5 bases). Per germline, CDR1 SGHNT and CDR2 YENEEA. This CDR3 has 13 residues.

This clonotype was counted only a few times. The J gene is TRBJ2-7, the V gene TRBV6-5; the D is unclear. CDR1 MNHEY and CDR2 SVGAGI come from the germline V gene. The CDR3 length is 11 residues. V gave up 10 bases and J gave up 3 bases, with 10 bases separating them. The chain's CDR3 is CATSEVYEQYF. CDR3 nucleotide sequence: TGTGCCACGAGCGAGGTCTACGAGCAGTACTTC.

This clonotype has only one observation. V is TRBV11-2 and J is TRBJ2-7, with 9 bases aligning to TRBD2. CDR3 length equals 16 residues. V lost 4 bases and J lost 1; bases outside the gene matches: 8. Germline CDR1 is SGHAT and CDR2 is FQNNGV. CDR3 loop: CASSYSAGGPSYEQYF. The DNA of the CDR3 is TGTGCCAGCAGCTACTCAGCGGGAGGTCCGTCCTACGAGCAGTACTTC.

This chain links TRBV27 with TRBJ2-1, with 10 nucleotides matching TRBD2. Germline V gives CDR1 MNHEY, CDR2 SMNVEV (reference sequence). Germline trimming cut 3 bases from V and 1 base from J; bases unmatched to any gene: 9. The CDR3 sequence is 18 residues long. In DNA form, the CDR3 reads TGTGCCAGCAGTTTCCTCGCGGCTAGCGGGGGTTCCTACAATGAGCAGTTCTTC. Translation gives CASSFLAASGGSYNEQFF.

The chain is built from TRBV7-3 and TRBJ2-7; 11 bases fit TRBD2. Germline V gene data show CDR1 as SGHTA and CDR2 as FQGTGA. This CDR3 comprises 15 residues. After removal of 4 bases from V and 5 bases from J, the junction contained 7 bases not matched to a gene. DNA of the CDR3: TGTGCCAGCAGCTCGACTAGCGGGAAAATCAACGAGCAGTACTTC. This codes for CASSSTSGKINEQYF.

The chain has TRBV27 and TRBJ2-1; a weak D match, TRBD2 (6 bases). Trimming removed 0 bases at V and 9 bases at J, with 12 bases between. The CDR3 runs to 14 residues. CDR1 and CDR2 (germline): MNHEY, SMNVEV (reference sequence). The CDR3 spells CASSLSTSFGEQFF. CDR3 sequence (DNA): TGTGCCAGCAGTTTATCAACTAGCTTCGGTGAGCAGTTCTTC.

V is TRBV20-1 and J is TRBJ1-6; 8 bases agree with TRBD1. This CDR3 has 14 residues. CDR1 DFQATT and CDR2 SNEGSKA come from the germline V gene (reference sequence). V shed 6 bases, J shed 7 bases, and the junction held 8 bases outside the gene matches. In DNA form, the CDR3 reads TGCAGTGCGCGCCCCGGGACAGGAAATTCACCCCTCCACTTT. It specifies CSARPGTGNSPLHF.